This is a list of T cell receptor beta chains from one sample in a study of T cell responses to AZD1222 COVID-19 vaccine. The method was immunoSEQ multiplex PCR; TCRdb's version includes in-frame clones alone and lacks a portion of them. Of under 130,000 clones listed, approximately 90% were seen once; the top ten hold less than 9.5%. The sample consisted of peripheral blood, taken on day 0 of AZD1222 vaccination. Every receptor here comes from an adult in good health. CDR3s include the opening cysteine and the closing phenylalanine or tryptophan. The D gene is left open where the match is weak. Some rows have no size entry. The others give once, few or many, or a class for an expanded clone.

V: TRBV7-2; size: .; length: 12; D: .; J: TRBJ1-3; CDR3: CASSLGGNTIYF; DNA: TGTGCCAGCAGCTTAGGGGGAAACACCATATATTTT
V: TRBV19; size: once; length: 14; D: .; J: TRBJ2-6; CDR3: CASSIIGGSNVLTF; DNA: TGTGCCAGTAGTATTATCGGCGGATCCAACGTCCTGACTTTC
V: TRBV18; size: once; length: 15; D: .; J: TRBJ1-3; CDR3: CASSPTDDSGNTIYF; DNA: TGTGCCAGCTCACCAACGGACGACTCTGGAAACACCATATATTTT
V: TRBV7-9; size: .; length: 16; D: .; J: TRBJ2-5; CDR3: CASSLGWFRGEETQYF; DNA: TGTGCCAGCAGCTTAGGTTGGTTCAGGGGAGAAGAGACCCAGTACTTC
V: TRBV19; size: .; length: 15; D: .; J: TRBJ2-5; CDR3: CASSTDTSIRETQYF; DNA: TGTGCCAGTAGTACGGACACTTCTATTCGGGAGACCCAGTACTTC
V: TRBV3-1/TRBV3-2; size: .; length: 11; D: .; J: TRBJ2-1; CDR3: CASSQLYEQFF; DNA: TGTGCCAGCAGCCAACTATATGAGCAGTTCTTC
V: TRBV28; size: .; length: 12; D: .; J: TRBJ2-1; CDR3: CASSLTAAEQFF; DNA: TGTGCCAGCAGTTTAACGGCTGCGGAGCAGTTCTTC
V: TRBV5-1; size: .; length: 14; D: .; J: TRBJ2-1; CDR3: CASSLGRVNNEQFF; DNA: TGCGCCAGCAGCTTGGGTAGGGTTAACAATGAGCAGTTCTTC
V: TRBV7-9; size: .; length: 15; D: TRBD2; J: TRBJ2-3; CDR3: CASTTTSGNSDTQYF; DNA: TGTGCCAGCACCACGACTAGCGGGAACTCAGATACGCAGTATTTT
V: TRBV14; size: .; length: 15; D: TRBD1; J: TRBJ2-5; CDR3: CASSPGQGGLETQYF; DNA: TGTGCCAGCAGCCCCGGACAGGGCGGGTTAGAGACCCAGTACTTC
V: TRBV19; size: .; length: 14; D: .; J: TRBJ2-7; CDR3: CASSMAESSYEQYF; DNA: TGTGCCAGTAGTATGGCAGAGAGCTCCTACGAGCAGTACTTC
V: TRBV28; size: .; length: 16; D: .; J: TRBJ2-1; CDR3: CASSPATGRSYNEQFF; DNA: TGTGCCAGCAGCCCAGCGACAGGACGCTCCTACAATGAGCAGTTCTTC
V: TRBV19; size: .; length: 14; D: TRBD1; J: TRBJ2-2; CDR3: CATADRQVTGELFF; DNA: TGTGCCACCGCGGACAGGCAGGTCACCGGGGAGCTGTTTTTT
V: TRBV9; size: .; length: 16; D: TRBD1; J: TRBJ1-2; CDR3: CASSVAQGEGAYGYTF; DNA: TGTGCCAGCAGCGTAGCTCAGGGGGAAGGGGCCTATGGCTACACCTTC
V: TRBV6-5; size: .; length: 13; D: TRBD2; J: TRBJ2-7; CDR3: CASGGGNSYEQYF; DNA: TGTGCCAGCGGGGGGGGGAACAGCTACGAGCAGTACTTC
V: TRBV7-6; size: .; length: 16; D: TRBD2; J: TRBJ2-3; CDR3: CASSLVAGAGTDTQYF; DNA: TGTGCCAGCAGCTTAGTAGCGGGAGCTGGCACAGATACGCAGTATTTT
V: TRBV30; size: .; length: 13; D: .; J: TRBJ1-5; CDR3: CAWSETVNQPQHF; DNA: TGTGCCTGGAGTGAAACAGTAAATCAGCCCCAGCATTTT
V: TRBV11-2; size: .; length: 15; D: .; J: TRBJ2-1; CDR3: CASSLAGVKYNEQFF; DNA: TGTGCCAGCAGCTTAGCGGGAGTGAAGTACAATGAGCAGTTCTTC
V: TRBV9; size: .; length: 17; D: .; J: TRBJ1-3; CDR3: CASSVSGRSSSGNTIYF; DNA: TGTGCCAGCAGCGTTTCGGGCCGTTCGAGCTCTGGAAACACCATATATTTT
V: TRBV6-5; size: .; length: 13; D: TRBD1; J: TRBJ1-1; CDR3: CASRTPGGTEAFF; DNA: TGTGCCAGCAGGACCCCAGGGGGCACTGAAGCTTTCTTT
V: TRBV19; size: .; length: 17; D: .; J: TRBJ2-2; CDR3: CASSIPSGVKNTGELFF; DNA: TGTGCCAGTAGTATTCCGTCGGGAGTAAAGAACACCGGGGAGCTGTTTTTT
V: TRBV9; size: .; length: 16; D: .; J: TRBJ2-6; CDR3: CASSVDSGSGANVLTF; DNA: TGTGCCAGCAGCGTAGACTCGGGGTCTGGGGCCAACGTCCTGACTTTC
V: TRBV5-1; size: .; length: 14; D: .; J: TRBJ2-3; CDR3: CASSDGESTDTQYF; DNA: TGCGCCAGCAGTGACGGGGAGAGCACAGATACGCAGTATTTT
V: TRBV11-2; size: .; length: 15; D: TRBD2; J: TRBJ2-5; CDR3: CASSSASGNQETQYF; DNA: TGTGCCAGCAGCTCCGCTAGCGGGAACCAAGAGACCCAGTACTTC
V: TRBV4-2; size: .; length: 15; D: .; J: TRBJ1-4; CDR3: CASSQVRGADEKLFF; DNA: TGTGCCAGCAGCCAAGTACGGGGCGCAGATGAAAAACTGTTTTTT
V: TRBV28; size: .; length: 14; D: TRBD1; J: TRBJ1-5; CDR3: CASSRTGGSQPQHF; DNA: TGTGCCAGCAGCCGGACAGGGGGCTCTCAGCCCCAGCATTTT
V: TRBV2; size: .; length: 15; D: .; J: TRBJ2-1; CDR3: CASSVRLSSYNEQFF; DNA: TGTGCCAGCAGTGTTCGCCTGAGCTCCTACAATGAGCAGTTCTTC
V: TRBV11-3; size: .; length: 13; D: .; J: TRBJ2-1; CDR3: CASSFNPRDEQFF; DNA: TGTGCCAGCAGCTTTAACCCACGGGATGAGCAGTTCTTC
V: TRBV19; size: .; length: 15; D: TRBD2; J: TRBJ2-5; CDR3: CASSLAGGRGETQYF; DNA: TGTGCCAGTAGTTTAGCGGGAGGGAGAGGCGAGACCCAGTACTTC